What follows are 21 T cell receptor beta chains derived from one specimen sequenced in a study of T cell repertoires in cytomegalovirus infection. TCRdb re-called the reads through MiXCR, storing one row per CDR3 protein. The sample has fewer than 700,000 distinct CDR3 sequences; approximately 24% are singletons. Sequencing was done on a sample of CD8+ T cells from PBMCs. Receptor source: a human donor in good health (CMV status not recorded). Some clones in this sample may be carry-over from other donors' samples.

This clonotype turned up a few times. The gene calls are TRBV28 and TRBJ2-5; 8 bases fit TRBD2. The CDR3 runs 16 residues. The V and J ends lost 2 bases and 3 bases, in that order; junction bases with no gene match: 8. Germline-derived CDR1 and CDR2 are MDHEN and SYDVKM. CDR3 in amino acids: CASSLIPGREEETQYF. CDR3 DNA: TGTGCCAGCAGTTTAATTCCGGGGCGGGAGGAAGAGACCCAGTACTTC.

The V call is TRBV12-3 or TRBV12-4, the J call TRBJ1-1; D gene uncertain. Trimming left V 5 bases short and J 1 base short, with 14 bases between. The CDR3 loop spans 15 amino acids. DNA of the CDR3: TGTGCCAGCAGTCTCCTTTGGGAGGCGAACACTGAAGCTTTCTTT. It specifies CASSLLWEANTEAFF.

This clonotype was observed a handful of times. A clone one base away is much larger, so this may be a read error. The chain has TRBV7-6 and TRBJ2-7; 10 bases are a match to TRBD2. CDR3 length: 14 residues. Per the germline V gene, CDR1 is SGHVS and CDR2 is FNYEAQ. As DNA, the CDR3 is TGTGTCAGCAGCTCTAGCGGGGGATCCTACGAGCAGTACTTC. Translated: CVSSSSGGSYEQYF.

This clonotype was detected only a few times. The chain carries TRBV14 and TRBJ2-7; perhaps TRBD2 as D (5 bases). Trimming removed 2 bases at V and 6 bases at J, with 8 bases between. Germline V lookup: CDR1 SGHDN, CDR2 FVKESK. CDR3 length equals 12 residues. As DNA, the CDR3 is TGTGCCAGCAGCCAACCTGGAGGCGAGCAGTACGTC. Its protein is CASSQPGGEQYV.

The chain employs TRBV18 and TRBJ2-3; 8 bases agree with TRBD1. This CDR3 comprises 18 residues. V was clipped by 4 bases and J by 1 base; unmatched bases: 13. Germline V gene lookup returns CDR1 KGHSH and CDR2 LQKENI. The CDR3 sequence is CASSLSDRVAEGTDTQYF. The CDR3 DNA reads TGTGCCAGCTCACTCTCGGACAGGGTAGCTGAGGGCACAGATACGCAGTATTTT.

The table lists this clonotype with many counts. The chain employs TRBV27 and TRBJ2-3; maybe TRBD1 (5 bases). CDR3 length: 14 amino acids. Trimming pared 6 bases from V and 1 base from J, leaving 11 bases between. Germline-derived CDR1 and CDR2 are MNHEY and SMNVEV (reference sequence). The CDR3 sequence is CASRPQGGTDTQYF. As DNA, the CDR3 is TGTGCCAGCAGGCCCCAGGGTGGCACAGATACGCAGTATTTT.

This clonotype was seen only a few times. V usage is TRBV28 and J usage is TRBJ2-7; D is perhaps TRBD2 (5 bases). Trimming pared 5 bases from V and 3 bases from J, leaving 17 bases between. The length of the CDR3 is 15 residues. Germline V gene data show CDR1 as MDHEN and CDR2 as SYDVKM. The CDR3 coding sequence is TGTGCCAGCAGTCCCCCGCGGGCGACCTTCTACGAGCAGTACGTC. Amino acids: CASSPPRATFYEQYV.

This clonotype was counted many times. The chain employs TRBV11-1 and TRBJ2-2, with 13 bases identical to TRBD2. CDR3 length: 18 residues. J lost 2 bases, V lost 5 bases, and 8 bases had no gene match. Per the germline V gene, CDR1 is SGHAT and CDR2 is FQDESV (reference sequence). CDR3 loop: CASSPWTSGGHNTGELFF. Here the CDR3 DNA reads TGTGCCAGCAGCCCTTGGACTAGCGGGGGCCATAACACCGGGGAGCTGTTTTTT.

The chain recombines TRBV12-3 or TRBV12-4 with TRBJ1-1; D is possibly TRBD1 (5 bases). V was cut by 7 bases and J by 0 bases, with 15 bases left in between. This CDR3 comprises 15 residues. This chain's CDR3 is CASTKRADMNTEAFF. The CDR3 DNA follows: TGTGCCAGCACTAAGAGGGCGGACATGAACACTGAAGCTTTCTTT.

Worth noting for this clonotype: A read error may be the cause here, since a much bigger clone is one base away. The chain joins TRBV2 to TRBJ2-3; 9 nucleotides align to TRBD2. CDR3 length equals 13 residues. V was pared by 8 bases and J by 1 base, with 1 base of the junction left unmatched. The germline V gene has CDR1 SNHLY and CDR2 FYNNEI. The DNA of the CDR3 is TGTGCCAGCGGCGGGGGGGGCACAGATACGCAGTATTTT. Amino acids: CASGGGGTDTQYF.

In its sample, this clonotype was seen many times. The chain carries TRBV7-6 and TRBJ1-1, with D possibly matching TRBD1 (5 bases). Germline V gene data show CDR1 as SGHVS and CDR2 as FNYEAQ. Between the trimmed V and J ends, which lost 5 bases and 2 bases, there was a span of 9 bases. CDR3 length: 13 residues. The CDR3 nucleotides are TGTGCCAGCAGCGCACAGGTTAACACTGAAGCTTTCTTT. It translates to CASSAQVNTEAFF.

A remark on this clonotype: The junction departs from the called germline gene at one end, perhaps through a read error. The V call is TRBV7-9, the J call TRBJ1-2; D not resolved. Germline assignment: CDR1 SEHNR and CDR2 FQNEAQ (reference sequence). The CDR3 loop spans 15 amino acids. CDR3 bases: TGTGTCAGCAGCTTAGGAGGATACGGGGACTATGGCTACACCTTC. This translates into CVSSLGGYGDYGYTF.

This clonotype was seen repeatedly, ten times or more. CDR3 amino acids: CASSSGLALNNEQFF. CDR3 nucleotide sequence: TGTGCCAGCAGTTCCGGACTAGCGCTGAATAATGAGCAGTTCTTC. The V gene is TRBV7-6, the J gene TRBJ2-1; 9 bases agree with TRBD2. The J segment lost 7 bases and the V segment lost 6 bases, leaving 10 bases of the junction unmatched. Germline V lookup: CDR1 SGHVS, CDR2 FNYEAQ. The CDR3 contains 15 residues.

The CDR3 here is CAINSRTSGGADTQYF. The CDR3 region has the DNA TGTGCCATCAACTCACGGACTAGCGGGGGGGCAGATACGCAGTATTTT. The J gene is TRBJ2-3, the V gene TRBV10-3; TRBD2 aligns across 15 bases. The V and J ends lost 7 bases and 4 bases, in that order; junction bases with no gene match: 6. Germline-derived CDR1 and CDR2 are ENHRY and SYGVKD. This CDR3 region has 16 residues.

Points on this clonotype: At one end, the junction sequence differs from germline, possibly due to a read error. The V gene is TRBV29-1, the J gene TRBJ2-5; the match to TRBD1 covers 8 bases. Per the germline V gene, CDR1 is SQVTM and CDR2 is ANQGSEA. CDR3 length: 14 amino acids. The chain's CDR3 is CSVEGTGRLETQYF. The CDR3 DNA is TGCAGCGTCGAAGGGACAGGTCGTTTGGAGACCCAGTACTTC.

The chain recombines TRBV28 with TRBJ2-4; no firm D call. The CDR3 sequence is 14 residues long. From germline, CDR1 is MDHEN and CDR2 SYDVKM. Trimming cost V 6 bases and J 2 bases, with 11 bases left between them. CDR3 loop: CASSPRWPKNIQYF. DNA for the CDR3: TGTGCCAGCAGCCCCAGGTGGCCCAAAAACATTCAGTACTTC.

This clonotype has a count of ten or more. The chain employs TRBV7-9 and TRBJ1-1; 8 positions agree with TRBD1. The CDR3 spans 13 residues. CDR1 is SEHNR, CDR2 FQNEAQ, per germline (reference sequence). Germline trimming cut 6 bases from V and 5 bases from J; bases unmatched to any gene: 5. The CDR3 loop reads CASSSGGWTEAFF. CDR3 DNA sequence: TGTGCCAGCAGTTCAGGGGGCTGGACTGAAGCTTTCTTT.

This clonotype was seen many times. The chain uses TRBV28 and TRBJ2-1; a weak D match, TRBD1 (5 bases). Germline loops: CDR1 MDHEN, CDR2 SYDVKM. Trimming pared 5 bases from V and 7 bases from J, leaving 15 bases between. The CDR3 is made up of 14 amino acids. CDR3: CASSPRVLRNEQFF. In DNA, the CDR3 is TGTGCCAGCAGTCCCAGGGTCCTAAGGAATGAGCAGTTCTTC.

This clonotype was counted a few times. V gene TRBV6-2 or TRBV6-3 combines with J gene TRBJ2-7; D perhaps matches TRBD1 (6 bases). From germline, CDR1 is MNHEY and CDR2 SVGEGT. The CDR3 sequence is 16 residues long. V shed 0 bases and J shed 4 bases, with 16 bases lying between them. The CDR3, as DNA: TGTGCCAGCAGTTACTCCGTGGACAGTAACCCTTACGAGCAGTACGTC. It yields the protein CASSYSVDSNPYEQYV.

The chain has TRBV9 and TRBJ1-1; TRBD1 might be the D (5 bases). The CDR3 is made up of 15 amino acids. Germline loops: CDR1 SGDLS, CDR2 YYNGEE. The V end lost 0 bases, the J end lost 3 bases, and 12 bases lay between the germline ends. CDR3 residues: CASSVVDSSYTEAFF. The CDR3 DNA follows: TGTGCCAGCAGCGTAGTAGACAGTTCCTACACTGAAGCTTTCTTT.

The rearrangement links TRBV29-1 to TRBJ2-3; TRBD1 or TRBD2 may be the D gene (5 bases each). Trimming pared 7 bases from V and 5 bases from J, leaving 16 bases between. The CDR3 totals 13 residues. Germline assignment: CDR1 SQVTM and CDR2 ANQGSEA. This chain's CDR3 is CSAVIRGEDTQYF. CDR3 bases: TGCAGCGCCGTGATTCGGGGCGAAGATACGCAGTATTTT.